Listed below are T cell receptor beta chains from one sample, sequenced in a study of cytomegalovirus exposure and HLA in healthy donors. Method: immunoSEQ multiplex PCR; TCRdb's copy keeps in-frame clones and lacks some. The sample carries about 180,000 clones, around nine tenths recorded once. Sequenced material: PBMCs. The receptor set was obtained from a man between 18 and 29 years old in good health and CMV-seropositive. Both conserved end residues are part of each CDR3. Fields, in order: V gene, J gene, clone size, CDR3 protein. The size entry is marked missing in some rows and otherwise reads once, few, many or a size class.

>TRBV5-1|TRBJ2-7|-
CASSLLGREQYF
>TRBV2|TRBJ1-4|-
CAILAGGNEKLFF
>TRBV6-5|TRBJ2-7|-
CASGGLAGVYEQYF
>TRBV29-1|TRBJ1-2|-
CSVADSNREGYTF
>TRBV4-1|TRBJ1-5|once
CASSQGTGIGQPQHF
>TRBV10-3|TRBJ2-1|-
CAITPASGNEQFF
>TRBV7-2|TRBJ1-3|-
CASSSMGGGNTIYF
>TRBV28|TRBJ1-2|-
CASASGGRYYGYTF
>TRBV6-5|TRBJ2-2|-
CASSYSSGPGELFF
>TRBV18|TRBJ2-1|-
CASSPPGLLNEQFF
>TRBV7-9|TRBJ2-1|-
CASSLGSAGGPRNEQFF
>TRBV5-6|TRBJ1-1|-
CASNSWAHGGAFF
>TRBV27|TRBJ1-5|-
CASVTYSNQPQHF
>TRBV21-1|TRBJ1-2|-
CASSKGRGGFYGYTF
>TRBV28|TRBJ2-7|-
CASSPGGGVPYEQYF
>TRBV21-1|TRBJ2-7|-
CASGASRPPHEQYF
>TRBV6-6|TRBJ2-7|-
CASRIVGQGDSYEQYF
>TRBV7-8|TRBJ2-5|once
CASSLDRRGRNF
>TRBV7-9|TRBJ2-3|-
CASSLVVLGQFTDTQYF
>TRBV29-1|TRBJ1-3|once
CSVGGGLNGNTIYF
>TRBV20-1|TRBJ2-7|-
CSAIHYEQYF
>TRBV7-6|TRBJ2-5|-
CASSRPGTGEIETQYF
>TRBV2|TRBJ2-7|-
CASSEGAANGYEQYF
>TRBV4-1|TRBJ2-7|-
CASSPGAQGLEQYF
>TRBV5-4|TRBJ2-7|-
CASSFGTGASYEQYF
>TRBV20-1|TRBJ2-1|-
CSGTIYNEQFF
>TRBV5-6|TRBJ2-4|-
CASSLGWRDPSKNIQYF
>TRBV10-1|TRBJ2-1|-
CASSDPLSEQFF
>TRBV7-9|TRBJ1-6|-
CASSSGQGARYNSPLHF
>TRBV4-3|TRBJ1-4|-
CASSQVGPGQGLAGNEKLFF
>TRBV6-1|TRBJ2-6|once
CASRGHFSGANVLTF
>TRBV7-9|TRBJ1-5|many
CASSFGTAQPQHF
>TRBV27|TRBJ2-7|-
CASKTDRGVYEQYF
>TRBV7-3|TRBJ2-1|once
CASSLSGPTSSYNEQFF
>TRBV6-5|TRBJ2-7|-
CASSAYLGGTYEQYF
>TRBV29-1|TRBJ2-7|-
CSVEGGEPMEEQYF
>TRBV5-1|TRBJ2-7|-
CASSLGLAGSEQYF
>TRBV19|TRBJ1-4|-
CASSIGDREGEKLFF
>TRBV2|TRBJ2-3|-
CASTVGAWTDTQYF
>TRBV5-5|TRBJ2-7|-
CASSLQTGDNEQYF
>TRBV27|TRBJ2-1|-
CASSLVAGEVNNEQFF
>TRBV4-3|TRBJ1-2|-
CASSQVSGNYGYTF
>TRBV7-9|TRBJ2-1|many
CASSPLATYNEQFF
>TRBV6-1|TRBJ1-1|-
CASSENEYTEAFF
>TRBV13|TRBJ1-2|-
CASSFPGVGDHVYTF
>TRBV7-9|TRBJ2-5|once
CASSFPARGHETQYF
>TRBV5-6|TRBJ2-1|once
CASSRPGGTEGWNEQFF
>TRBV10-3|TRBJ1-4|-
CAISESKGTGQNEKLFF
>TRBV29-1|TRBJ2-3|-
CSAQGFTDTQYF
>TRBV30|TRBJ1-2|-
CAWTGNLDGYTF
>TRBV4-2|TRBJ2-1|-
CASSQEKARGGDEQFF
>TRBV5-1|TRBJ2-5|-
CASSLLSGETQYF